This T cell receptor (beta chain) was sequenced in a study of blood T cell repertoires in COVID-19. Looking at the study overall: Donors in the United States, Italy and Spain gave samples during acute or convalescent COVID-19. T cells, B-cell-depleted T cells, or PBMCs supplied cDNA or gDNA.

The germline gives CDR1 KGHSY, CDR2 FQNENV. Trimming at V came to 1 base and at J to 2 bases, leaving 4 bases not matched to a gene. The CDR3 loop spans 15 amino acids. Per the original methods: For nucleated cells, counts were estimated from reference gene primer amplification. Data came from immunoSEQ multiplex PCR; TCRdb stores just in-frame clones and leaves some out. V, J and clone size reflect that table, while D and trimming were determined from the DNA. Among 45,000 to 65,000 clones listed, roughly 77% were seen once. The J gene is TRBJ2-7, the V gene TRBV16; TRBD1 aligns across 8 bases. The sample consisted of peripheral blood. This TCR came from a man between 65 and 80 years old with active or convalescent COVID-19. CDR3 sequence reads: CASSQFSQGAYEQYF. For the CDR3, the DNA is TGTGCCAGCAGCCAATTTTCACAGGGGGCCTACGAGCAGTACTTC.